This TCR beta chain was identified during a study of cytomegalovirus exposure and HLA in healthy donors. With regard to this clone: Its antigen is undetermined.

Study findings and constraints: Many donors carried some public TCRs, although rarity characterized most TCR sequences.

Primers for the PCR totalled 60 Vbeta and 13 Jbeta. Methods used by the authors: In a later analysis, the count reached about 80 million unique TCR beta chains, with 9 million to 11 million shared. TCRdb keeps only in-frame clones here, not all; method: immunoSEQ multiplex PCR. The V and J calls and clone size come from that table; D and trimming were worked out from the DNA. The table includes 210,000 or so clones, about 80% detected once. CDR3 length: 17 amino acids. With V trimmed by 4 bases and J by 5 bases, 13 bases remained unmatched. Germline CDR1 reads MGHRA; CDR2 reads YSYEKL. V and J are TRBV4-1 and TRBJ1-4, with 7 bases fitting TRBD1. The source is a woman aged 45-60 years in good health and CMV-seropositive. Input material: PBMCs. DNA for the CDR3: TGCGCCAGCAGCCGAGCGGGTTTGACAGGGCAGAATGAAAAACTGTTTTTT. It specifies CASSRAGLTGQNEKLFF.